This T cell receptor (beta chain) was identified during a study of blood T cell repertoires in COVID-19 (TCRdb year 2020). As for the study more broadly: Samples covering the acute and convalescent phases of COVID-19 were provided by collaborators in the United States, Italy and Spain. The prospective study material was composed of cDNA or gDNA derived from T cells, B-cell-depleted T cells, or PBMCs. Subjects who had been exposed to COVID-19, were actively infected with it, or had recovered from it provided the deeply sampled blood TCRbeta repertoires that made up the dataset. The repertoires were released in a freely available public database meant as a resource for research on the immune response to SARS-CoV-2. Samples came from the ongoing ImmuneRACE study (first 160 participants) plus 1,254 subjects from 6 global collaborators. Sample metadata almost always included a de-identified subject ID, COVID-19 status, age in years and sex. Where available, HLA class I and class II types were obtained from metadata supplied by the sample provider rather than from assay-based typing.

TCRbeta CDR3 regions were amplified from genomic DNA by means of the immunoSEQ Assay, a bias-controlled multiplex PCR. Under the source paper's analysis protocol: The number of nucleated cells in each sample was estimated by amplification of reference gene primers within the assay. To quantify the absolute abundance of each unique TCRbeta CDR3 rearrangement, sequence reads were collapsed and filtered. For each sample, productive Simpson clonality was calculated as the square root of Simpson's diversity index over productive rearrangements. TCRdb took over this immuneACCESS table, retaining in-frame rearrangements with V and J assigned. Such tables are incomplete; in checked studies, under half of the missing clones stem from an unresolved V gene, and the remainder is unexplained. The V and J calls and clone size were taken over from that table, and D and trimming were inferred from the DNA. The sample table lists 90,000 or so clones, 70% to 85% of them with a count of one. Of the sample, about 25% falls within the top ten clones.

Findings and caveats that apply to the study as a whole: How much clinical and demographic metadata was included differed by source and by participant, and the metadata was provided uncurated.

Concerning this clone: This receptor's antigen is unknown. Nothing much larger sits one base from this clone, and base qualities are not available.

As encoded in the germline V gene, CDR1 is MDHEN while CDR2 is SYDVKM. Inclusive of the bounding cysteine and phenylalanine, the CDR3 is 18 residues long. The DNA shown is the 54-base CDR3, in frame from base 1. V lost 5 bases and J lost 0 bases, and the count of bases not matched to a germline gene is 7. The collaborating institutions used their own protocols to collect whole blood in K2EDTA tubes. For TCRbeta analysis, collaborators shipped samples in one of three forms: frozen whole blood, isolated PBMCs, or DNA extracted from either of those sample types. The chain couples TRBV28 to TRBJ1-6; a stretch of 10 junction bases matches TRBD1. Sequenced input: peripheral blood. The clonotype originates from a man aged 55 to 70 with acute or convalescent COVID-19. The DNA sequence reads TGTGCCAGCAGTCTCGGGACAGGGGTTAGCTCCTATAATTCACCCCTCCACTTT. Its protein is CASSLGTGVSSYNSPLHF.